This record covers a single TCR beta chain. This clone's antigen is unknown. No qualities accompany the bases; no much larger clone lies one base away. This sample was taken from a study of cytomegalovirus exposure and HLA in healthy donors (dated by TCRdb to 2016 to 2017). As for the study more broadly: In an earlier analysis of some 550 of the donors, 250 to 350 Gb of sequence data and roughly 100 million unique TCR beta sequences from roughly 200 million T cells were reported. The study combined high-throughput TCR immunosequencing, statistical association of individual TCRs with disease status, and machine learning to predict cytomegalovirus infection status. In the later analysis, no new phenotypic data were used to find candidate immune exposures; instead, reliance was placed on TCR beta sequences and their occurrence across donors. An earlier analysis of 500 to 750 of the donors applied high-throughput TCR beta sequencing to assess whether each TCR beta V gene segment acted as functional or pseudogenic. All discovery cohort repertoires had been generated using a single sequencing platform. In a later analysis, previously published TCR beta repertoires from 670 or so donors were re-analyzed and high-resolution HLA genotyping was added so that TCR occurrence patterns could be studied. The number of donors typed differed by locus, with roughly 620-640 for A, B, C, DRB1 and DQB1, more than 500 for DQA1, about 610 for DPA1, and approximately 470 for DPB1. On average, approximately 250,000 unique TCR beta nucleotide sequences were sequenced per donor among 300 to 500 genotyped donors of the cohort, with about 17% of those sequences being non-productive. Class I and class II HLA loci were covered by the typing at four-digit resolution. A few DR-DQ haplotypes were handled as single units for association and clustering because linkage in the cohort was strong. The study aimed to test whether cataloging public T cell receptors could reveal signatures of past pathogen exposure. The T cell repertoires of some 700 subjects were profiled by immunosequencing and related to cytomegalovirus serostatus. Alongside the repertoire data, information on donor age, sex, ethnicity and CMV serostatus was compiled. Among the roughly 400 genotyped donors, approximately 77% belonged to the genetic ancestry cluster associated with self-reported Caucasian donors. Approximately 300 gigabases of sequencing data and around 80 million unique TCR sequences made up an early release that covered approximately 700 HLA-typed donors. A separate validation cohort of over a hundred different subjects was used in addition to the roughly 670-subject first cohort. A later genetic analysis took genome-wide SNP genotypes for about 65% of the 666 donors and used that subset as a discovery cohort.

From cysteine to phenylalanine, the CDR3 is 14 amino acids long. Only CDR3 DNA remains: 42 bases, in frame from the first base. For CDR1 and CDR2, the germline V gene lists SGHRS and YFSETQ. The trim is 7 bases for V and 4 bases for J, with a gap of 14 bases between the germline ends. The library was generated by the immunoSEQ multiplex PCR assay. For the multiplex PCR, a mixture combining 60 forward primers for TCR Vbeta segments and 13 reverse primers for TCR Jbeta segments was used. A multiplex PCR assay on genomic DNA amplified the CDR3 region of rearranged TCR beta genes. Amplified TCR beta libraries were sequenced as 87-base-pair reads on the Illumina HiSeq System. In the paper's pipeline: In a later analysis, some 80 million unique TCR beta chains were counted across the 500 to 850 repertoires, and roughly 11 million of these chains were shared by at least two donors. Raw reads were error-corrected and collapsed into unique sequences with a nearest-neighbor algorithm that merged closely related sequences to remove PCR and sequencing errors. To assign V, D and J gene segments, CDR3 sequences were aligned to IMGT reference sequences. Each retained sequence needed at least a six-nucleotide match to both a V gene segment and a J gene segment. Rearrangements were classified as productive when the CDR3 lacked stop codons and remained in frame with V and J, and all other rearrangements were classified as non-productive. CDR3 was defined by IMGT convention, running from the second conserved V-encoded cysteine to the conserved J-encoded phenylalanine. The earlier analysis of 500 to 600 of the donors excluded sequences that lacked an unambiguous match to a single V gene segment. An earlier analysis of 500 to 700 of the donors classified V segments as functional when productive rearrangements were above 56.7% and as segregating when the standard deviation between donors was above 5%. A statistical classification framework was built for diagnosing cytomegalovirus status from the catalog of TCR beta chain sequences. In a later analysis, TCR nucleotide sequences were compared against IMGT/GENE-DB human TR gene sequences so that V and J genes could be assigned. The TCRdist pipeline was used in a later analysis to assign CDR3 sequences and most-parsimonious VDJ recombination scenarios. A later analysis defined each TCR beta chain by its CDR3 amino acid sequence plus V-gene family, and excluded reads lacking a unique V-gene family. To address suspected cross-contamination and a sequencing artifact, a later analysis removed 450 to 700 highly shared, low-generation-probability nucleotide sequences. For each public chain, a later analysis derived a clonal expansion index from normalized ranks of inferred template counts within each repertoire. Generation probabilities in a later analysis came from a VDJ recombination model fitted to out-of-frame rearrangements, and those results were checked against IGoR. A later analysis scored TCR-TCR, TCR-HLA and TCR-CMV co-occurrence with hypergeometric tests, applying a repertoire-size bias correction to TCR pairs. To estimate false discovery rates, a later analysis permuted the HLA or CMV assignments 20 times. In a later analysis, co-occurring TCRs were grouped using DBSCAN, with TCRdist sequence similarity added in when clustering inside HLA-allele-positive subsets. Repertoires with fewer than 30,000 or more than 120,000 public chains, plus five repertoires with anomalous nucleotide sharing, were excluded from co-occurrence clustering. The source is immuneACCESS, and TCRdb retained only in-frame sequences with V and J called. Part of the clones is not carried over; for the studies checked, unresolved V genes explain less than half of this, and the remainder is unexplained. V, J and clone size are taken as reported in that table, and D and trimming were inferred from the DNA itself. This sample holds some 130,000 clones; 75% to 85% were observed only once. In total, the top ten clones hold 0.9% to 1.2% of the sample.

What the study reported, not specific to this receptor: Presence/absence analyses assumed roughly uniform sequencing depth across donors, an assumption that may not hold. Because counts were too low, about 15 rarely observed V segments, including chromosome 9 orphons, were left out of the earlier analysis of a few hundred of the donors. A later analysis found that TCR association rates varied across HLA loci, with DRB1 alleles showing the most associated TCRs and HLA-C alleles the fewest. Cytomegalovirus status was reported to be diagnosed by the classifier with high specificity and sensitivity in both the original and validation cohorts. Most CMV-associated TCR beta chains appeared to be HLA-restricted in a later analysis, and the HLA associations seemed to be driven largely by CMV exposure. In the study, some 160 TCR beta chains were listed as associated with cytomegalovirus. A cluster of highly shared sequence variants was judged likely to represent a technical artifact of the sequencing pipeline. An earlier analysis of approximately 500 of the donors showed that most TCR beta V segments appeared in productive rearrangements either about 90% or about 30% of the time, which broadly matched IMGT annotations. Compared with equally common non-associated chains, HLA-associated TCR beta chains in a later analysis were more clonally expanded and had lower generation probabilities. Most TCR sequences were seen in very few donors, while some public TCRs were found in many individuals. Specific HLA alleles were associated with over 15,000 TCR beta sequences at a false discovery rate of 0.05 in a later analysis. Immune exposure information for the cohort was limited to CMV serostatus. In vitro tests confirmed that three of the cytomegalovirus-associated TCR beta chains recognize cytomegalovirus antigens. Some IMGT-functional V segments, including TRBV6-2 and TRBV6-3, could not be distinguished by the 87-base-pair reads and were therefore excluded. The authors suggested that the approach could potentially be extended to other disease states and immunological phenotypes. In this cohort, only TCR beta chains were sequenced, and detectable features were limited by the absence of alpha or paired-chain data. An association between a missense DCLRE1C variant and V-gene and J-gene trimming of TCR beta chains was found in a later genetic analysis and replicated in an independent cohort. When HLA alleles, especially DR and DQ, strongly co-occurred, TCR associations were difficult to assign to individual alleles. According to a later analysis, parvovirus B19, influenza, CMV and Epstein-Barr virus appeared linked to several top co-occurrence clusters. A later genetic analysis reported fewer N-insertions in productive TCRs among donors in an Asian-associated ancestry cluster than the 666-donor mean. A further reported finding was that TCR beta sequences accurately predicted the HLA-A and HLA-B alleles for most subjects in the first cohort. Because HLA typing was missing for some donors at each locus, association tests included only the typed subset. Correlated functional status among segregating V segments might reflect linkage disequilibrium, but an unknown experimental factor could not be ruled out.

In total, around 600 healthy bone marrow donors made up the cohort. At the time of sampling, every cohort member was nominally healthy, though immune exposures that went unrecorded were likely present. The donor was CMV seronegative and belonged to the group of approximately 320 seronegative cohort members. A peripheral blood sample was provided by each donor, and peripheral blood mononuclear cells were used for TCR beta sequencing. The Qiagen DNeasy Blood Extraction Kit was used to extract genomic DNA from the blood cell samples. The sequencing sample was made of PBMCs. Rearrangement joined TRBV5-1 to TRBJ2-2, with TRBD1 tentatively as D gene (6 bases match). The source is a male donor in good health and CMV-seronegative. The CDR3 protein sequence reads: CASSPGTSTGELFF. In nucleotide form, the sequence is TGCGCCAGCTCTCCCGGGACAAGCACCGGGGAGCTGTTTTTT.